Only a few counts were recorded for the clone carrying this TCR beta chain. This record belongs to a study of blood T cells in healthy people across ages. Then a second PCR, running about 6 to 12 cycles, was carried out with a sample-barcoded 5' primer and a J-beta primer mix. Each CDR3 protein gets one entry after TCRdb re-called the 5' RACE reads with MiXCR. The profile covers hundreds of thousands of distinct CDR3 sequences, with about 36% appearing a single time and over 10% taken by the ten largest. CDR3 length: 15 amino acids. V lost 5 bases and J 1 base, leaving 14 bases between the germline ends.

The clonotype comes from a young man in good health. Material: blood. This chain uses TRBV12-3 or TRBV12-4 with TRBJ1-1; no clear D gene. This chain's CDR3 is CASSLLGPSNTEAFF. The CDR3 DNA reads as TGTGCCAGCAGTCTTCTAGGACCTTCGAACACTGAAGCTTTCTTT.